The 8 T cell receptor beta chains presented below share a single source sample, sequenced in a study of cytomegalovirus exposure and HLA in healthy donors (dated 2017 in TCRdb). The protocol used for the library was the immunoSEQ multiplex PCR assay. For the multiplex PCR, a mixture combining 60 forward primers for TCR Vbeta segments and 13 reverse primers for TCR Jbeta segments was used. What TCRdb holds here is the immuneACCESS table cut down to in-frame rearrangements. Part of the clones is not present; checked against another copy, under half of the missing clones reflect an unresolved V gene, and the others are unexplained. For this sample the table gives approximately 150,000 clones, of which around 80% were detected only once. Roughly 6.4% of the sample lies in the top ten. Sequencing input: PBMCs. The source of these receptors is a woman aged 40 to 50 in good health and CMV-seropositive.

In the case of this clone: This CDR3 fails to terminate in the conserved phenylalanine or tryptophan, so it likely reflects a read error. V gene TRBV19 combines with J gene TRBJ1-1; D is possibly TRBD1 (6 bases). Looked up from germline, CDR1 is LNHDA and CDR2 is SQIVND (reference sequence). This CDR3 is 13 amino acids long. Trimming took 4 bases from V and 2 from J, leaving 8 bases between them. CDR3 coding DNA: TGTGCCAGTAGTAAGGACAGAAACACTGAAGCTTTCCTT. Protein: CASSKDRNTEAFL.

The rearrangement links TRBV30 to TRBJ1-2, with D possibly being TRBD1 (5 bases). Looked up from germline, CDR1 is GTSNPN and CDR2 is SVGIG (reference sequence). The CDR3 consists of 11 residues. The V gene lost 0 bases and the J gene lost 7 bases, with 6 bases spanning the gap. Written as DNA, the CDR3 is TGTGCCTGGAGTGTAGGGGTTGGCTACACCTTC. Its translation: CAWSVGVGYTF.

Concerning this clone: One junction end does not reproduce the germline sequence, and a read error may be involved. The CDR3 is CSSSFGRELQEKLFF. As DNA, the CDR3 is TGTTCCAGCAGCTTTGGACGGGAACTTCAAGAAAAACTGTTTTTT. The gene calls are TRBV7-9 and TRBJ1-4; D is undetermined. The CDR3 runs 15 residues. From germline, CDR1 is SEHNR and CDR2 FQNEAQ (reference sequence).

The chain links TRBV2 to TRBJ2-2; tentative D call: TRBD2 (6 bases). Trimming removed 5 bases from V and 4 bases from J, with 14 bases in between. The CDR3 consists of 15 residues. The V gene's germline CDR1 is SNHLY and CDR2 FYNNEI. The CDR3 here is CASSSGTSSTGELFF. The CDR3 DNA reads as TGTGCCAGCAGTTCCGGGACTTCATCCACCGGGGAGCTGTTTTTT. The full variable domain, its missing parts supplied by reference TRBV2 and TRBJ2-2, is EPEVTQTPSHQVTQMGQEVILRCVPISNHLYFYWYRQILGQKVEFLVSFYNNEISEKSEIFDDQFSVERPDGSNFTLKIRSTKLEDSAMYFCASSSGTSSTGELFFGEGSRLTVL.

J is TRBJ2-7 and V is TRBV11-3; D is possibly TRBD2 (7 bases). V lost 4 bases to trimming and J lost 6 bases, with 13 bases between them. This CDR3 spans 13 amino acids. The germline CDR1 and CDR2 sequences are SGHNT and YENEEA. The CDR3 DNA follows: TGTGCCAGCAGCTCACGGGGGGCCTCCGAGCAGTACTTC. It specifies CASSSRGASEQYF. Full variable domain (rest looked up from reference TRBV11-3 and TRBJ2-7): EAGVVQSPRYKIIEKKQPVAFWCNPISGHNTLYWYLQNLGQGPELLIRYENEEAVDDSQLPKDRFSAERLKGVDSTLKIQPAELGDSAVYLCASSSRGASEQYFGPGTRLTVT.

The chain uses TRBV30 and TRBJ1-2; no clear D gene. CDR3 length: 13 residues. V lost 4 bases and J lost 0, with 9 bases in between. Germline CDR1 GTSNPN, CDR2 SVGIG (reference sequence). CDR3 in amino acids: CAWTTEANYGYTF. In DNA form, the CDR3 reads TGTGCCTGGACAACAGAAGCTAACTATGGCTACACCTTC.

The rearrangement uses TRBV27 and TRBJ1-6, with 7 bases identical to TRBD1. Trimming cost V 5 bases and J 8 bases; bases outside gene matches: 6. This CDR3 has 14 amino acids. Germline values: CDR1 MNHEY, CDR2 SMNVEV (reference sequence). The CDR3 nucleotides read TGTGCCAGCAGTCACCGGGACAGATATTCACCCCTCCACTTT. It specifies CASSHRDRYSPLHF.

The rearrangement joins TRBV7-8 to TRBJ2-7; 8 bases agree with TRBD2. V gave up 4 bases and J gave up 0 bases; unmatched junction bases: 11. The CDR3 covers 17 residues. Germline V gene data show CDR1 as SGHVS and CDR2 as FQNEAQ. As DNA, the CDR3 is TGTGCCAGCAGCTCCCGTGTAGCGGGGTCCAGCTCCTACGAGCAGTACTTC. This sequence encodes CASSSRVAGSSSYEQYF.